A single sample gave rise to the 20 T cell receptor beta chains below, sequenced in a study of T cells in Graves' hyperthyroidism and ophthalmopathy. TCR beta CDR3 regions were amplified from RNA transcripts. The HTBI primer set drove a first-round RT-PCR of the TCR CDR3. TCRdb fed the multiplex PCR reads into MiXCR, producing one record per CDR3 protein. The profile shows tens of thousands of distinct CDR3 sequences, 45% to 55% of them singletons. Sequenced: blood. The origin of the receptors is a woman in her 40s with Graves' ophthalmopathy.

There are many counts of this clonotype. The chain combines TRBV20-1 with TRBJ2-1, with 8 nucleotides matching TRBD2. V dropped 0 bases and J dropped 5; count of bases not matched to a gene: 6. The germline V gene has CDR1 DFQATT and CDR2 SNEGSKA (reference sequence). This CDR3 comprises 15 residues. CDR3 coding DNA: TGCAGTGCTAGAGATCCCAGGACTAGCAACAATGAGCAGTTCTTC. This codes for CSARDPRTSNNEQFF.

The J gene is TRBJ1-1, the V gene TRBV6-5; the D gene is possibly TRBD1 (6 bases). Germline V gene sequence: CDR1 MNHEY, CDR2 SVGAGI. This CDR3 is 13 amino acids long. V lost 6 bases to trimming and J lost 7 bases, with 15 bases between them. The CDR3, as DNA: TGTGCCAGCAGCGGGGGCGGCGGGGGTGAAGCTTTCTTT. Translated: CASSGGGGGEAFF.

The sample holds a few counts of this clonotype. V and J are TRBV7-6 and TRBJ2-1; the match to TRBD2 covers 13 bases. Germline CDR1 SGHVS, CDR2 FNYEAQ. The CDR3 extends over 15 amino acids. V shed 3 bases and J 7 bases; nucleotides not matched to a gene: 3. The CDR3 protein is CASSLRLAGGNEQFF. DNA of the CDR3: TGTGCCAGCAGCTTGAGACTAGCGGGAGGAAATGAGCAGTTCTTC.

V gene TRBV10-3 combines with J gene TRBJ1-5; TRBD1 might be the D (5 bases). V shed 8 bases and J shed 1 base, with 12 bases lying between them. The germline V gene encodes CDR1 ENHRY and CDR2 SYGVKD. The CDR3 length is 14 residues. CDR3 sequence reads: CAISGRASNQPQHF. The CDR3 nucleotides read TGTGCCATCTCCGGCAGGGCGAGCAATCAGCCCCAGCATTTT.

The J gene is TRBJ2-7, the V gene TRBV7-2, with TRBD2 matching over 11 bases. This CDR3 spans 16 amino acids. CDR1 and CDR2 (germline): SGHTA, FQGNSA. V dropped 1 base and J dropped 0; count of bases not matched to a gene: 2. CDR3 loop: CASSLELAGDSYEQYF. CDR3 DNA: TGTGCCAGCAGCTTAGAACTAGCGGGAGACTCCTACGAGCAGTACTTC.

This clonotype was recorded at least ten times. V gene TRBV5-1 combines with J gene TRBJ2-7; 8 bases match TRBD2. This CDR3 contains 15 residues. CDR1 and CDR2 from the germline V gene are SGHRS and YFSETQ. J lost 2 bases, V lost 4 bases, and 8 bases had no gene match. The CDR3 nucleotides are TGCGCCAGCAGCAAATCGACTAGCGAGCCCTACGAGCAGTACTTC. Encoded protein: CASSKSTSEPYEQYF.

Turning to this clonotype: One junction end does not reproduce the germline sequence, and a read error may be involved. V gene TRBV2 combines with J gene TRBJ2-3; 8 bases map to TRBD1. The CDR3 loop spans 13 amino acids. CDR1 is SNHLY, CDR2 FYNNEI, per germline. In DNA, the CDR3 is TGTGCCAGCAGAATTTCCGGGACAGGTACGCAGTATTTT. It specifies CASRISGTGTQYF.

The CDR3 sequence is CASSTGQGVSGNTIYF. CDR3 coding DNA: TGTGCCAGCAGTACGGGACAGGGCGTCTCCGGAAACACCATATATTTT. The rearrangement joins TRBV28 to TRBJ1-3; 9 nucleotides align to TRBD1. The CDR3 totals 16 residues. V lost 5 bases, J lost 4 bases, and 9 bases stayed unmatched. Per germline, CDR1 MDHEN and CDR2 SYDVKM.

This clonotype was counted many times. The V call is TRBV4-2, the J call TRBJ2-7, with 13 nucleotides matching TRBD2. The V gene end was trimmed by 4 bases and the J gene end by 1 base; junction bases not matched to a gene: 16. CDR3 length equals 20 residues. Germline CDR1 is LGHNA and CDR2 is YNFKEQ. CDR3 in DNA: TGTGCCAGCAGCCGAAGTCCCGGGACAGGGACTAGCGGGGTTTCCTACGAGCAGTACTTC. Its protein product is CASSRSPGTGTSGVSYEQYF.

CDR3 residues: CASSFGTPYEQYF. The CDR3 nucleotides read TGTGCCAGCAGTTTCGGCACCCCCTACGAGCAGTACTTC. This sequence joins TRBV12-3 or TRBV12-4 and TRBJ2-7; D call uncertain. V shed 3 bases and J shed 2 bases, with 8 bases lying between them. There are 13 residues in the CDR3.

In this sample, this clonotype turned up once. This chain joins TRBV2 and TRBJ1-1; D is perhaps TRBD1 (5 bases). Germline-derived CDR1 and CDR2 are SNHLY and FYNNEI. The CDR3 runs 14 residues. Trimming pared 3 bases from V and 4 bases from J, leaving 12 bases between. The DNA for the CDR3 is TGTGCCAGCAGTGACAGGGCCGGAGGCACTGAAGCTTTCTTT. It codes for CASSDRAGGTEAFF.

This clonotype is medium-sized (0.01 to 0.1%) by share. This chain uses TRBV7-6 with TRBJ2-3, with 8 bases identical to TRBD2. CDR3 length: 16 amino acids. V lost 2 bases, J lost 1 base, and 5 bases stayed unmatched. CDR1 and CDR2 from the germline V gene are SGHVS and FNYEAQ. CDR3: CASSLPPGLGTDTQYF. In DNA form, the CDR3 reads TGTGCCAGCAGCTTACCACCGGGACTAGGCACAGATACGCAGTATTTT. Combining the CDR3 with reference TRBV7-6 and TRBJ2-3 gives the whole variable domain GAGVSQSPRYKVTKRGQDVALRCDPISGHVSLYWYRQALGQGPEFLTYFNYEAQQDKSGLPNDRFSAERPEGSISTLTIQRTEQRDSAMYRCASSLPPGLGTDTQYFGPGTRLTVL.

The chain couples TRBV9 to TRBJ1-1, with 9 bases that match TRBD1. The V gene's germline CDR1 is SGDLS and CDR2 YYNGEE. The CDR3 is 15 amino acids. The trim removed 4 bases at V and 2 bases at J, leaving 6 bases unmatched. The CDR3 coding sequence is TGTGCCAGCAGCAAAACGGGACAGGGAAACACTGAAGCTTTCTTT. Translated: CASSKTGQGNTEAFF.

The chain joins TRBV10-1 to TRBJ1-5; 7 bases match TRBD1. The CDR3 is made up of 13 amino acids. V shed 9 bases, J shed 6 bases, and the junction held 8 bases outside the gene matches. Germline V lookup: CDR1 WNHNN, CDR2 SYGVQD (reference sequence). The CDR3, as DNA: TGCGCCAGTCAAGAGGGGGCCGGTCAGCCCCAGCATTTT. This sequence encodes CASQEGAGQPQHF.

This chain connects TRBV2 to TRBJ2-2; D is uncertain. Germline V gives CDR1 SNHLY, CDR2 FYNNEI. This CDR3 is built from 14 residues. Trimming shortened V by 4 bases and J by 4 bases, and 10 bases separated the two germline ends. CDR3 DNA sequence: TGTGCCAGCAGTGGGCAGGATGGCACCGGGGAGCTGTTTTTT. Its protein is CASSGQDGTGELFF.

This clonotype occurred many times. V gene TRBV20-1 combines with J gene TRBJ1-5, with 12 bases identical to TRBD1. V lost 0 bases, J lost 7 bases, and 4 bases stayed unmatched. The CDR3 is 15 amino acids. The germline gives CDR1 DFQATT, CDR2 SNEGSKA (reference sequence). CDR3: CSARETGTGGQPQHF. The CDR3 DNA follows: TGCAGTGCTAGAGAGACCGGGACAGGGGGCCAGCCCCAGCATTTT.

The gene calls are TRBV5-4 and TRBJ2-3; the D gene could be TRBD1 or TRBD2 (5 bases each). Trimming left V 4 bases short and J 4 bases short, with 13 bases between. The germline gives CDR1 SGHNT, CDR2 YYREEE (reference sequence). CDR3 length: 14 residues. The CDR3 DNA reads TGTGCCAGCAGCCAGGGACGTAACGCAGATACGCAGTATTTT. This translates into CASSQGRNADTQYF. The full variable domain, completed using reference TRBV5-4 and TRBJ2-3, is ETGVTQSPTHLIKTRGQQVTLRCSSQSGHNTVSWYQQALGQGPQFIFQYYREEENGRGNFPPRFSGLQFPNYSSELNVNALELDDSALYLCASSQGRNADTQYFGPGTRLTVL.

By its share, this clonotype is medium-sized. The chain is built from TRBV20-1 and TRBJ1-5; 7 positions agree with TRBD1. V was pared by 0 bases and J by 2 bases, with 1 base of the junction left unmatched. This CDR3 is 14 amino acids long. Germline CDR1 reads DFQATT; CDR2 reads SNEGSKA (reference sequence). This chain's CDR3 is CSAREGGGNQPQHF. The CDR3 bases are TGCAGTGCTAGAGAAGGGGGCGGCAATCAGCCCCAGCATTTT.

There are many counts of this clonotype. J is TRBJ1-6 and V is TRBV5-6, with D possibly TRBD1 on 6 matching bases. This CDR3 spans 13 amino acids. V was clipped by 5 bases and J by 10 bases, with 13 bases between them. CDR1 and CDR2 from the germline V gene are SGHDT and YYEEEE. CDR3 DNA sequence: TGTGCCAGCAGTAGGGAACAGGGCTCACCCCTCCACTTT. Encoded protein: CASSREQGSPLHF.

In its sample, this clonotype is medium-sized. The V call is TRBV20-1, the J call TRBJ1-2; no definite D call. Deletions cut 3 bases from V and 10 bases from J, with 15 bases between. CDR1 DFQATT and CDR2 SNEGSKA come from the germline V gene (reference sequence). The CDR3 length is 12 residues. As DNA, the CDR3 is TGCAGTGCTAGTAGGGCACGGGAAGACTACACCTTC. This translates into CSASRAREDYTF.